The rows below give T cell receptor beta chains drawn from one sample of a study of T cells in localized non-small cell lung cancer. Method: immunoSEQ multiplex PCR; TCRdb's copy keeps in-frame clones and lacks some. This sample has about 27,000 clones, with about 90% found just once. The starting material was peripheral blood, obtained before any cancer treatment. The source is a woman aged 35-75 years with stage I lung adenocarcinoma. Both conserved end residues are part of each CDR3. Fields, in order: clone size, J gene, D gene, V gene, CDR3 DNA, CDR3 protein. A D gene is named only where the DNA matches it firmly. Clone size, where shown, is once, few, many, or a class for clones that have expanded.

size: few; J: TRBJ1-1; D: TRBD1; V: TRBV2; DNA: TGTGCCAGCAGTGAAAAGGTTGCAGGGGGCATGAACACTGAAGCTTTCTTT; CDR3: CASSEKVAGGMNTEAFF
size: .; J: TRBJ1-5; D: TRBD1; V: TRBV28; DNA: TGTGCCAGCAGCCCCGCCGGGACAGGGAGCCGGGGTCAGCCCCAGCATTTT; CDR3: CASSPAGTGSRGQPQHF
size: .; J: TRBJ2-1; D: TRBD2; V: TRBV19; DNA: TGTGCCAGTAGTATGACTAGCGGGGAGACTAATGAGCAGTTCTTC; CDR3: CASSMTSGETNEQFF
size: .; J: TRBJ2-3; D: .; V: TRBV19; DNA: TGTGCCAGTAGTATATCGCCCGTGGAGGGAGCGCAGTATTTT; CDR3: CASSISPVEGAQYF
size: .; J: TRBJ2-7; D: TRBD1; V: TRBV7-2; DNA: TGTGCCAGCAGCCCTCCTGGGGCAGGGGGCTACTACGAGCAGTACTTC; CDR3: CASSPPGAGGYYEQYF
size: once; J: TRBJ2-5; D: .; V: TRBV7-2; DNA: TGTGCCAGCAGCTACCTCGGCGTAAAAGAGACCCAGTACTTC; CDR3: CASSYLGVKETQYF
size: .; J: TRBJ2-2; D: .; V: TRBV7-6; DNA: TGTGCCAGCAGCCACTCCAGGGCGAACACCGGGGAGCTGTTTTTT; CDR3: CASSHSRANTGELFF
size: .; J: TRBJ2-4; D: TRBD2; V: TRBV6-1; DNA: TGTGCCAGCAGTGTCCGTAGCGGGACGACGTTAGCCAAAAACATTCAGTACTTC; CDR3: CASSVRSGTTLAKNIQYF
size: .; J: TRBJ2-1; D: TRBD2; V: TRBV11-2; DNA: TGTGCCAGCAGCTTAGCGGGGGGGAGCTACAATGAGCAGTTCTTC; CDR3: CASSLAGGSYNEQFF
size: once; J: TRBJ2-4; D: .; V: TRBV6-5; DNA: TGTGCCAGCAGTTTTGGACAGTCCAGGGGCAAAAACATTCAGTACTTC; CDR3: CASSFGQSRGKNIQYF
size: .; J: TRBJ2-1; D: .; V: TRBV6-6; DNA: TGTGCCAGCAGTGGGGGGACCCACAATGAGCAGTTCTTC; CDR3: CASSGGTHNEQFF
size: .; J: TRBJ1-1; D: TRBD1; V: TRBV19; DNA: TGTGCCAGTAGCTGGGGACAGGGGAACACTGAAGCTTTCTTT; CDR3: CASSWGQGNTEAFF
size: .; J: TRBJ1-1; D: .; V: TRBV5-6; DNA: TGTGCCAGCAGCCTCCGGCCGAGAGCGGGCACTGAAGCTTTCTTT; CDR3: CASSLRPRAGTEAFF
size: .; J: TRBJ2-1; D: .; V: TRBV18; DNA: TGTGCCAGCGGCCGGGACCACTCCTACAATGAGCAGTTCTTC; CDR3: CASGRDHSYNEQFF
size: .; J: TRBJ2-2; D: TRBD2; V: TRBV29-1; DNA: TGCAGCGGCCCCGGGGGGGGCGGGGGTCCCGGGGAGCTGTTTTTT; CDR3: CSGPGGGGGPGELFF
size: .; J: TRBJ2-1; D: TRBD2; V: TRBV29-1; DNA: TGCAGCGCGGCCCCCTATAGAGCGGGAGGGCCGCACAATGAGCAGTTCTTC; CDR3: CSAAPYRAGGPHNEQFF
size: once; J: TRBJ2-2; D: .; V: TRBV7-2; DNA: TGTGCCAGCAGCTTATACGAGGTGAACACCGGGGAGCTGTTTTTT; CDR3: CASSLYEVNTGELFF
size: .; J: TRBJ1-1; D: TRBD1; V: TRBV7-9; DNA: TGTGCCAGCGGAGCGAGGACAGGGGACACTGAAGCTTTCTTT; CDR3: CASGARTGDTEAFF
size: few; J: TRBJ2-1; D: .; V: TRBV15; DNA: TGTGCCACCAGCGGCTCGACAAGCGTCTCCTACAATGAGCAGTTCTTC; CDR3: CATSGSTSVSYNEQFF
size: .; J: TRBJ2-5; D: TRBD2; V: TRBV28; DNA: TGTGCCAGCAGGCTAGCGGGGGGCCGAGAGACCCAGTACTTC; CDR3: CASRLAGGRETQYF
size: .; J: TRBJ2-1; D: .; V: TRBV28; DNA: TGTGCCAGCAGTTCTTCTCTGTTGGGTGGTTTGAATGAGCAGTTCTTC; CDR3: CASSSSLLGGLNEQFF
size: .; J: TRBJ1-2; D: .; V: TRBV4-3; DNA: TGCGCCAGCAGCCAAGATACGGGAAACTATGGCTACACCTTC; CDR3: CASSQDTGNYGYTF
size: .; J: TRBJ1-2; D: TRBD1; V: TRBV5-1; DNA: TGCGCCAGCAGCTTGGTCCCTCCGGGACAGGGGGCCCCTGGGGGCTACACCTTC; CDR3: CASSLVPPGQGAPGGYTF
size: once; J: TRBJ1-1; D: TRBD1; V: TRBV6-1; DNA: TGTGCCAGCACGTCGACAGGGGCGGGAGAAGCTTTCTTT; CDR3: CASTSTGAGEAFF
size: .; J: TRBJ2-3; D: TRBD2; V: TRBV10-1; DNA: TGCGCCAGCAGTAGGGGCCTAGCGGGGGCCACAGATACGCAGTATTTT; CDR3: CASSRGLAGATDTQYF
size: .; J: TRBJ2-5; D: TRBD2; V: TRBV27; DNA: TGTGCCACCAAGACGACTAGCGGGACAGAGACCCAGTACTTC; CDR3: CATKTTSGTETQYF
size: once; J: TRBJ1-1; D: .; V: TRBV7-9; DNA: TGTGCCAGCAGCTTAGACATAACTGAAGCTTTCTTT; CDR3: CASSLDITEAFF
size: .; J: TRBJ1-1; D: .; V: TRBV18; DNA: TGTGCCAGCTCAGTCGACAGGCTGAACACTGAAGCTTTCTTT; CDR3: CASSVDRLNTEAFF
size: .; J: TRBJ2-5; D: TRBD2; V: TRBV6-6; DNA: TGTGCCAGCAGTTCCTTAGCGGGACAAGAGACCCAGTACTTC; CDR3: CASSSLAGQETQYF
size: .; J: TRBJ2-3; D: TRBD1; V: TRBV6-4; DNA: TGTGCCAGCAGTGGGACAGGGGGCACAGATACGCAGTATTTT; CDR3: CASSGTGGTDTQYF
size: .; J: TRBJ2-5; D: .; V: TRBV7-2; DNA: TGTGCCAGCAGCCAAGGGGTTCCCGAGACCCAGTACTTC; CDR3: CASSQGVPETQYF
size: .; J: TRBJ2-1; D: .; V: TRBV6-4; DNA: TGTGCCAGCAGTGCGTCCCTCAGGGGAGAGCAGTTCTTC; CDR3: CASSASLRGEQFF
size: .; J: TRBJ1-5; D: .; V: TRBV18; DNA: TGTGCCAGCTCACCACCGGGGCCAGGCAATCAGCCCCAGCATTTT; CDR3: CASSPPGPGNQPQHF
size: .; J: TRBJ1-2; D: .; V: TRBV28; DNA: TGTGCCAGCCTCCAGAGTCCTTATGGCTACACCTTC; CDR3: CASLQSPYGYTF
size: .; J: TRBJ1-5; D: .; V: TRBV27; DNA: TGTGCCAGCAGTCCCGCGGGACGGAGCAATCAGCCCCAGCATTTT; CDR3: CASSPAGRSNQPQHF